One sample yielded the 13 T cell receptor beta chains listed below, sequenced in a study of T cell responses to AZD1222 COVID-19 vaccine. TCRdb's table, derived via immunoSEQ multiplex PCR, lists solely in-frame clones and lacks some. The sample holds about 110,000 clones, around 90% seen once. Specimen: peripheral blood, collected on day 0 of MenACWY control vaccination. These receptors were obtained from an adult in good health.

The rearrangement uses TRBV5-4 and TRBJ2-2; no clear D. The CDR3 spans 12 residues. With 4 bases removed from V and 2 bases from J, the gap between germline ends came to 3 bases. Germline CDR1 is SGHNT and CDR2 is YYREEE (reference sequence). This CDR3 is CASSLNTGELFF. The CDR3 DNA reads as TGTGCCAGCAGCCTTAACACCGGGGAGCTGTTTTTT.

The rearrangement links TRBV28 to TRBJ2-7, with D tentatively TRBD1 (6 bases). The CDR3 consists of 15 residues. Between the trimmed V and J ends, which lost 4 bases and 7 bases, there was a span of 20 bases. Germline CDR1 and CDR2: MDHEN and SYDVKM. Here the CDR3 DNA reads TGTGCCAGCAGTTCCCGGATCCGGGACACCAAGGAGCAGTACTTC. As protein: CASSSRIRDTKEQYF. Filled out from reference TRBV28 and TRBJ2-7, the complete variable domain reads DVKVTQSSRYLVKRTGEKVFLECVQDMDHENMFWYRQDPGLGLRLIYFSYDVKMKEKGDIPEGYSVSREKKERFSLILESASTNQTSMYLCASSSRIRDTKEQYFGPGTRLTVT.

The chain joins TRBV29-1 to TRBJ2-7; TRBD1 is a possible D gene (6 bases). The CDR3 loop spans 11 amino acids. V was shortened by 5 bases and J by 7 bases, with 12 bases between the two germline ends. Looked up from germline, CDR1 is SQVTM and CDR2 is ANQGSEA. CDR3 DNA sequence: TGCAGCGTTCGACAGGCGTTGGAGCAGTACTTC. Translation gives CSVRQALEQYF.

The genes are TRBV4-2 and TRBJ1-2; unclear D gene. Germline V gene sequence: CDR1 LGHNA, CDR2 YNFKEQ. Between the trimmed V and J ends, which lost 1 base and 2 bases, there was a span of 17 bases. The CDR3 spans 17 residues. This chain's CDR3 is CASSQVPYRPDNYGYTF. Written as DNA, the CDR3 is TGTGCCAGCAGCCAAGTCCCCTACCGCCCGGACAACTATGGCTACACCTTC.

This chain joins TRBV4-3 and TRBJ2-2, with TRBD1 matching 7 bases. J gave up 3 bases and V 4 bases, and 5 bases lay outside the gene matches. The CDR3 extends over 15 amino acids. Looked up from germline, CDR1 is LGHNA and CDR2 is YSLEER. The CDR3 DNA is TGCGCCAGCAGCCCCCGGACAGGCGACACCGGGGAGCTGTTTTTT. Residues: CASSPRTGDTGELFF.

CDR3 DNA: TGTGCCAGCAGCTGGACGGAAGTCTACAATGAGCAGTTCTTC. The encoded protein is CASSWTEVYNEQFF. V is TRBV7-9 and J is TRBJ2-1; unclear D gene. The CDR3 totals 14 residues. Trimming left V 4 bases short and J 3 bases short, with 10 bases between. CDR1 is SEHNR and CDR2 is FQNEAQ in the germline V gene (reference sequence).

The chain carries TRBV6-5 and TRBJ1-2, with D unresolved. The CDR3 totals 13 residues. V lost 3 bases and J lost 4, with 9 bases in between. Germline CDR1 MNHEY, CDR2 SVGAGI. The CDR3: CASSYDGSYGYTF. CDR3 DNA sequence: TGTGCCAGCAGTTATGACGGATCCTATGGCTACACCTTC.

The rearrangement links TRBV6-5 to TRBJ1-2, with a tentative D call TRBD1 (5 bases). Germline CDR1 and CDR2: MNHEY and SVGAGI. V gave up 10 bases and J gave up 4 bases, with 22 bases separating them. This CDR3 is 15 amino acids long. The CDR3 here is CATRGAIILGYGYTF. The CDR3 DNA is TGTGCCACCCGCGGGGCGATCATTCTGGGCTATGGCTACACCTTC.

The chain joins TRBV27 to TRBJ1-2; weak D call: TRBD1 (5 bases). CDR1 MNHEY and CDR2 SMNVEV come from the germline V gene (reference sequence). Trimming removed 2 bases at V and 4 bases at J, with 11 bases between. The length of the CDR3 is 14 residues. As DNA, the CDR3 is TGTGCCAGCAGTTTAGGACGGGGCGTCTATGGCTACACCTTC. Its protein product is CASSLGRGVYGYTF.

The rearrangement links TRBV7-9 to TRBJ2-3, with D perhaps TRBD1 (6 bases). CDR1 SEHNR and CDR2 FQNEAQ come from the germline V gene (reference sequence). This CDR3 has 17 residues. Trimming stripped 6 bases from V and 4 bases from J, with 23 bases between. CDR3 loop: CASSRAPTGTHPDTQYF. The CDR3, as DNA: TGTGCCAGCAGTCGCGCCCCGACAGGCACCCACCCAGATACGCAGTATTTT.

This chain connects TRBV4-1 to TRBJ1-1, with D possibly TRBD1 on 5 matching bases. V was clipped by 2 bases and J by 0 bases, with 13 bases between them. Germline V gene lookup returns CDR1 MGHRA and CDR2 YSYEKL. This CDR3 is 16 amino acids long. The CDR3 DNA is TGCGCCAGCAGCCAACAGGGCTCGGCGGTGAACACTGAAGCTTTCTTT. It is translated as CASSQQGSAVNTEAFF.

The CDR3: CASSPSSQSSYEQYF. The CDR3 nucleotides read TGTGCCAGCAGTCCGTCATCACAGAGCTCCTACGAGCAGTACTTC. V and J are TRBV27 and TRBJ2-7; no definite D call. Germline-derived CDR1 and CDR2 are MNHEY and SMNVEV (reference sequence). V was shortened by 5 bases and J by 0 bases, with 14 bases between the two germline ends. This CDR3 is built from 15 residues.

V and J are TRBV29-1 and TRBJ2-7, with D perhaps matching TRBD1 or TRBD2 (5 bases each). The ends were cut back, 6 bases at V and 3 bases at J, with 18 bases in the middle. CDR1 SQVTM and CDR2 ANQGSEA come from the germline V gene. This CDR3 comprises 14 residues. In nucleotides, the CDR3 is TGCAGCGTCCTCCGGGACGCCAGTCTCTACGAGCAGTACTTC. The encoded protein is CSVLRDASLYEQYF.